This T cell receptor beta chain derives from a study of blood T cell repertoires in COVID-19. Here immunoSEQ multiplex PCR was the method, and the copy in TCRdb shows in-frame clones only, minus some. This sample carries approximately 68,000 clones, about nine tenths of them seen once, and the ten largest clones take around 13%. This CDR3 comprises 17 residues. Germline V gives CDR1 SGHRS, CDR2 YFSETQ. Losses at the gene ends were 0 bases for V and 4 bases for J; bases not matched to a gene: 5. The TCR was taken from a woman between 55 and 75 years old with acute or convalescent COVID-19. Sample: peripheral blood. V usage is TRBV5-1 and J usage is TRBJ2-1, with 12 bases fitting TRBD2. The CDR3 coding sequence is TGCGCCAGCAGCTTGGTTACTAGCGGGGGGACTTACAATGAGCAGTTCTTC. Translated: CASSLVTSGGTYNEQFF.